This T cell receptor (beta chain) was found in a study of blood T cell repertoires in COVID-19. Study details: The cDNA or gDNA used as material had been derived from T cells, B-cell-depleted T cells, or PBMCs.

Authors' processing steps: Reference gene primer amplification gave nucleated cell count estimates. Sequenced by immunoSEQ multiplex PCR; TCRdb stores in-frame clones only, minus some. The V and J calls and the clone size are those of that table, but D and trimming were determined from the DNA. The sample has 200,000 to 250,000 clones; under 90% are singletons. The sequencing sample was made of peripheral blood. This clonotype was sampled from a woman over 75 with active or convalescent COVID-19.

CDR3 region: CASSAPSGRAPDTQYF. The CDR3 DNA is TGTGCCAGCAGCGCTCCTAGCGGGAGGGCCCCAGATACGCAGTATTTT. V gene TRBV7-8 combines with J gene TRBJ2-3; 12 positions match TRBD2. The trim removed 5 bases at V and 4 bases at J, leaving 7 bases unmatched. Germline values: CDR1 SGHVS, CDR2 FQNEAQ. The CDR3 totals 16 residues.